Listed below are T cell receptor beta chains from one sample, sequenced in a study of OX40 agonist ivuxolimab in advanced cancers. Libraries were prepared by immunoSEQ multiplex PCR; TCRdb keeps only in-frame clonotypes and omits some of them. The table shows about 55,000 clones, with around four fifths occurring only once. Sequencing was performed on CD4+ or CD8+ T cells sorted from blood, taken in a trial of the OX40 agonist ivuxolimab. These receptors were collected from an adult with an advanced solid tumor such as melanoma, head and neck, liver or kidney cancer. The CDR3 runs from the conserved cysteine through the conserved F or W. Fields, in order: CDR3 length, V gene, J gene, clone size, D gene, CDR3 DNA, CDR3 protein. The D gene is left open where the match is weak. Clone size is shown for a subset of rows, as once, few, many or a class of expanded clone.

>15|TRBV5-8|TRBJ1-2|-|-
TGTGCCAGCAGCTTGGAAGTCAGGGGTTCACATGGCTACACCTTC
CASSLEVRGSHGYTF
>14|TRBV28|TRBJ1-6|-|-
TGTGCCAGCAGTTTACCGGCCGGGGATTCACCCCTCCACTTT
CASSLPAGDSPLHF
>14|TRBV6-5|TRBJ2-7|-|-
TGTGCCAGCAGTTTCTCCCCTTACGTAGGCGAGCAGTACTTC
CASSFSPYVGEQYF
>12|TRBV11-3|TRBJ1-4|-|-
TGTGCCAGCAGCCACTCGGGCGAAAAACTGTTTTTT
CASSHSGEKLFF
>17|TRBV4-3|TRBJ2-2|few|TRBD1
TGCGCCAGCAGCCAAGAAAGGGGGACAGGGGTCACCGGGGAGCTGTTTTTT
CASSQERGTGVTGELFF
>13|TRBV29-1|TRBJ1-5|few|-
TGCAGCGTTGAACCAGGGTGGGGTCAGCCCCAGCATTTT
CSVEPGWGQPQHF
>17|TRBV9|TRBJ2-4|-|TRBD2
TGTGCCAGCAGCGTAAGCGGGGGCGGATCAGCCAAAAACATTCAGTACTTC
CASSVSGGGSAKNIQYF
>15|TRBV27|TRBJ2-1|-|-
TGTGCCAGCAGTTTGGACTTGAGCTCCTACAATGAGCAGTTCTTC
CASSLDLSSYNEQFF
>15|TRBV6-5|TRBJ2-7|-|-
TGTGCCAGCAGCCGAACTCTTACAGGGATCGGGGAGCAGTACTTC
CASSRTLTGIGEQYF
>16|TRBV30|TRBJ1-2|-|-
TGTGCCTGGATGGAACGCAGGGGCAGGAATCCCTATGGCTACACCTTC
CAWMERRGRNPYGYTF
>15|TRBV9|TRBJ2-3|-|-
TGTGCCAGCAGCGTACAGGTAATGGGCACAGATACGCAGTATTTT
CASSVQVMGTDTQYF
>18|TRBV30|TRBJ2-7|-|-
TGTGCCTCTAGAGGGGTCTCCTTTGTCGGGAAGGGGATCTACGAGCAGTACTTC
CASRGVSFVGKGIYEQYF
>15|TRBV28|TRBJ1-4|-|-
TGTGCCAGCAGTCTCACGACGGGCCAGGGAGAAAAACTGTTTTTT
CASSLTTGQGEKLFF
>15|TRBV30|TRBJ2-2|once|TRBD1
TGTGCCTGGTCACGGGACAGGATTACTACAATGGAGCTGTTTTTT
CAWSRDRITTMELFF
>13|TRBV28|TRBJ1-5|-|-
TGTGCCAGCAGTTTATTCGGATTCGGGGTCCAGCATTTT
CASSLFGFGVQHF
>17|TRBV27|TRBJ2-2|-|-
TGTGCCAGCAGTTTAAAGCCCGGGACTCTGAACACCGGGGAGCTGTTTTTT
CASSLKPGTLNTGELFF
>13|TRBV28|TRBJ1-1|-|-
TGTGCCAGCAGTTACGCCGGGAACACTGAAGCTTTCTTT
CASSYAGNTEAFF
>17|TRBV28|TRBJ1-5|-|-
TGTGCCAGCAGCCAGCCCAGACCCCAGCGGAGCAATCAGCCCCAGCATTTT
CASSQPRPQRSNQPQHF
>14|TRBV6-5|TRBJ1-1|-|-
TGTGCCAGCAGTTACTCGGGCGGGAACACTGAAGCTTTCTTT
CASSYSGGNTEAFF
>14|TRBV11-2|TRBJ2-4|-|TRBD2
TGTGCCAGCAGCGCGGGACTAGCGGGGGGTATTCAGTACTTC
CASSAGLAGGIQYF
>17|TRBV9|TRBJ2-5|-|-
TGTGCCAGCAGCCCCGGGGGGGCAGACAGGGGGTGGGAGACCCAGTACTTC
CASSPGGADRGWETQYF
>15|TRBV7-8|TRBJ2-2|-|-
TGTGCCAGCAGCCCTCCCTTCGCGAACACCGGGGAGCTGTTTTTT
CASSPPFANTGELFF
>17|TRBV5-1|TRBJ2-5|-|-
TGCGCCAGCAGCCCAACTGCGGGACCCAGAGGACAAGAGACCCAGTACTTC
CASSPTAGPRGQETQYF
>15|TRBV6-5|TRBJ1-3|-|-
TGTGCCAGCAGTTACTCTTGGGAACCTGGAAACACCATATATTTT
CASSYSWEPGNTIYF
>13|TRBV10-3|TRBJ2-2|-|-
TGTGCCATCAGGGACACAAACACCGGGGAGCTGTTTTTT
CAIRDTNTGELFF
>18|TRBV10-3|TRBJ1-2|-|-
TGTGCCATCAGCGGTATGTCAGGGACTCTCGGGGCTAACTATGGCTACACCTTC
CAISGMSGTLGANYGYTF
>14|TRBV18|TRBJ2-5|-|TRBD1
TGTGCCAGCTCACCGGGACAGACCCAAGAGACCCAGTACTTC
CASSPGQTQETQYF
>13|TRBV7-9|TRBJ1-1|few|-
TGTGCCAGCAGCTTAGTTGTGAACACTGAAGCTTTCTTT
CASSLVVNTEAFF
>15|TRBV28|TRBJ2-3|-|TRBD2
TGTGCCAGCAGTTATACTAGCGGGAGCACAGATACGCAGTATTTT
CASSYTSGSTDTQYF
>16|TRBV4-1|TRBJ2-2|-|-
TGCGCCAGCAGCCAAGGGTGGGGGGCGCTTACCGGGGAGCTGTTTTTT
CASSQGWGALTGELFF
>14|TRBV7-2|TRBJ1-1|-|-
TGTGCCAGCAGCTTGTGGGACGGGAACACTGAAGCTTTCTTT
CASSLWDGNTEAFF
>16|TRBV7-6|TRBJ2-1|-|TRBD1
TGTGCCAGCAGGGCGACGGGACAGGGGTTCTTCGATGAGCAGTTCTTC
CASRATGQGFFDEQFF
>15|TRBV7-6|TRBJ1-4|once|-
TGTGCCAGCAGCTTGGACAGCCACCTCAATGAAAAACTGTTTTTT
CASSLDSHLNEKLFF
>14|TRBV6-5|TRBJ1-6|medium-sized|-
TGTGCCAGCAGTCGAACCTCCTATAATTCACCCCTCCACTTT
CASSRTSYNSPLHF
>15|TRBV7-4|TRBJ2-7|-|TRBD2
TGTGCCAGCAGCCCCCGGGGGGTCAGCGGATACGAGCAGTACTTC
CASSPRGVSGYEQYF
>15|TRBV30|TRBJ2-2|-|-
TGTGCCTGGAGCGTACTTGGCGGGGCCACCGGGGAGCTGTTTTTT
CAWSVLGGATGELFF
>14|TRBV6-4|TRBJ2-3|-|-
TGTGCCAGCAGTGACCAGGCCTACACAGATACGCAGTATTTT
CASSDQAYTDTQYF
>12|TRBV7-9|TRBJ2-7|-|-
TGTGCCAGCAGCTTAGAGACCGATGAGCAGTACTTC
CASSLETDEQYF
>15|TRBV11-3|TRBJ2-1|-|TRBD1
TGTGCCAGCAGCTTAGAGGACAGGGGGGGACCCAAGCAGTTCTTC
CASSLEDRGGPKQFF
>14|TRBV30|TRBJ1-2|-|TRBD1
TGTGCCTGGATACGACAGGGGGCGTACTATGGCTACACCTTC
CAWIRQGAYYGYTF
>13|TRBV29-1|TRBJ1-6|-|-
TGCAGCGTTGAAGATGGATTGGGGTCACCCCTCCACTTT
CSVEDGLGSPLHF
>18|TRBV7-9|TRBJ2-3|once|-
TGTGCCAGCACTGCTGGGCCTTTGGACGGGGGAAGCACAGATACGCAGTATTTT
CASTAGPLDGGSTDTQYF
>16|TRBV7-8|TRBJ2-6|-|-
TGTGCCAGCAGCTTAGGGGGTGGCTCTGGGGCCAACGTCCTGACTTTC
CASSLGGGSGANVLTF
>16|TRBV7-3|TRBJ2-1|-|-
TGTGCCAGCAGCTTATACGTTCCAGGGGATTACAATGAGCAGTTCTTC
CASSLYVPGDYNEQFF
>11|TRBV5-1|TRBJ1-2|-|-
TGCGCCAGCAGCTTGAGGGAGGTCTACACCTTC
CASSLREVYTF
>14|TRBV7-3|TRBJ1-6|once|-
TGTGCCAGCAGCTTACAGGGAGGGAATTCACCCCTCCACTTT
CASSLQGGNSPLHF
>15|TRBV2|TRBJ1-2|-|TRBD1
TGTGCCAGCAGTTACCTGGGGACAGGGTCTCTCGGCTACACCTTC
CASSYLGTGSLGYTF
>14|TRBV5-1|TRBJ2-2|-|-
TGCGCCAGCAGCTTCACCCGGGCCACCGGGGAGCTGTTTTTT
CASSFTRATGELFF
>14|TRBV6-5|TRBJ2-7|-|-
TGTGCCAGCAGTTACGGCGGTTGGTCCTACGAGCAGTACTTC
CASSYGGWSYEQYF